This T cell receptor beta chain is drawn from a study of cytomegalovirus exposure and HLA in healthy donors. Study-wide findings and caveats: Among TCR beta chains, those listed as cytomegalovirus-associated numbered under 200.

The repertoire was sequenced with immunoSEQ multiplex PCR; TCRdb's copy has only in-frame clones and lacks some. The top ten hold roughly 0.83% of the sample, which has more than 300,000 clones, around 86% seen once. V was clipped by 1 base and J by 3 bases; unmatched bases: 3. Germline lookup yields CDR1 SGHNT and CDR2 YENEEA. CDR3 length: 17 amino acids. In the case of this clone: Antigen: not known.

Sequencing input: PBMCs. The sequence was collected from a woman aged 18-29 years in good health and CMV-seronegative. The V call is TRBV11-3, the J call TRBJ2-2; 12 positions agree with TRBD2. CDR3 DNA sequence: TGTGCCAGCAGCTTAGGCCGACTAGCGGGAGACACCGGGGAGCTGTTTTTT. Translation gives CASSLGRLAGDTGELFF.